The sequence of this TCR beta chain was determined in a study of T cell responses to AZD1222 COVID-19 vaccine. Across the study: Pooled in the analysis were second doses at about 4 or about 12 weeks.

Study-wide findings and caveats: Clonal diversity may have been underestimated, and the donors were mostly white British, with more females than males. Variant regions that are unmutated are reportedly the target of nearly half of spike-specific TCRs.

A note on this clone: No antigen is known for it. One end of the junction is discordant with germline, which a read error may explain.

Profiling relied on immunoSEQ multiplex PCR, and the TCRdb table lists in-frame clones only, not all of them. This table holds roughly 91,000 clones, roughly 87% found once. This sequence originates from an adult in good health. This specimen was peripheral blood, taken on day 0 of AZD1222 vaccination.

The CDR3 is CASSQEGGARSTEAFF. CDR3 sequence (DNA): TGTGCCAGCAGCCAGGAAGGGGGGGCAAGGAGCACTGAAGCTTTCTTT. The V and J genes are TRBV5-1 and TRBJ1-1, with D perhaps matching TRBD1 (6 bases). This CDR3 is 16 amino acids long. CDR1 and CDR2 from the germline V gene are SGHRS and YFSETQ.